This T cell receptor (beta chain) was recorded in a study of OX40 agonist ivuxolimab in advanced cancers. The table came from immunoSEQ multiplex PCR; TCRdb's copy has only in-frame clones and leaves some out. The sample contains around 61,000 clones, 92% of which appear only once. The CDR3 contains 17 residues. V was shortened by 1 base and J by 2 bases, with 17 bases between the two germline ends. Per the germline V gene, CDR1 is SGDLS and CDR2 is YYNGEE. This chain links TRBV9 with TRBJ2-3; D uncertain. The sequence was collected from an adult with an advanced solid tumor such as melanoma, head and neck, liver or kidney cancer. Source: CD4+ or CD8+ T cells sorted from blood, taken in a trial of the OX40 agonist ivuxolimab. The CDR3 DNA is TGTGCCAGCAGCGTACTCGGTACCCCCATATACACAGATACGCAGTATTTT. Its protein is CASSVLGTPIYTDTQYF.